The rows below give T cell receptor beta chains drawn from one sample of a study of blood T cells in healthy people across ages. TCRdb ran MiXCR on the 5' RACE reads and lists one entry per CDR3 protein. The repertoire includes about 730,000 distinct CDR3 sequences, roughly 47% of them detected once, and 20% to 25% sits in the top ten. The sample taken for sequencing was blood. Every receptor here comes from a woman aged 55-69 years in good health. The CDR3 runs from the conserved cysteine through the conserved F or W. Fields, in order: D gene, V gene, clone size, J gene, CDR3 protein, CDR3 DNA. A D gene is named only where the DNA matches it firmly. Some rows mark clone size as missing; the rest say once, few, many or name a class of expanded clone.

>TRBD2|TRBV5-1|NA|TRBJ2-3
CASSLAIQRGGDTQYF
TGCGCCAGCAGCTTGGCCATCCAGCGGGGGGGAGATACGCAGTATTTT
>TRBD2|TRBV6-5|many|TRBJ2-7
CASSYSGGSGGEQYF
TGTGCCAGCAGTTACTCGGGCGGGAGCGGAGGCGAGCAGTACTTC
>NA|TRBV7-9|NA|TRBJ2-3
CASSLAGPSSSTDTQYF
TGTGCCAGCAGCTTAGCGGGGCCCTCCTCTAGCACAGATACGCAGTATTTT
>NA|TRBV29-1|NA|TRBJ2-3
CSVEAAQATDTQYF
TGCAGCGTTGAAGCTGCCCAGGCCACAGATACGCAGTATTTT
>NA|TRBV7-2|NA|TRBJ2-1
CASSLAGTRGEQFF
TGTGCCAGCAGCTTAGCGGGGACGAGAGGAGAGCAGTTCTTC
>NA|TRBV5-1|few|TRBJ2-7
CASSLAGVGFEQYF
TGCGCCAGCAGCTTGGCAGGGGTCGGCTTCGAGCAGTACTTC
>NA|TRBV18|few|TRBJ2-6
CASSPRWESSGANVLTF
TGTGCCAGCTCACCAAGGTGGGAGAGCTCTGGGGCCAACGTCCTGACTTTC
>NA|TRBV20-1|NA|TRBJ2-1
CSAWGPDSYNEQFF
TGCAGTGCGTGGGGCCCCGACTCCTACAATGAGCAGTTCTTC
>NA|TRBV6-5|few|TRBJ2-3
CASSYDQGSYSSTDTQYF
TGTGCCAGCAGTTACGATCAGGGATCCTATTCTAGCACAGATACGCAGTATTTT
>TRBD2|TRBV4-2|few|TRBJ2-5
CASSRGTSGGTYQETQYF
TGTGCCAGCAGCCGCGGGACTAGCGGGGGGACGTACCAAGAGACCCAGTACTTC
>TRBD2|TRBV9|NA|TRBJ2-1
CASSVRGGGDNEQFF
TGTGCCAGCAGCGTACGCGGGGGGGGAGACAATGAGCAGTTCTTC
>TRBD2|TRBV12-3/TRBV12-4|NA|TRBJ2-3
CASSPGYSSGRSTDTQYF
TGTGCCAGCAGCCCAGGATACAGTAGCGGGCGGAGCACAGATACGCAGTATTTT
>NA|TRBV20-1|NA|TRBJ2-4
CSAYWSGAFKNIQYF
TGCAGTGCTTACTGGTCGGGGGCCTTCAAAAACATTCAGTACTTC
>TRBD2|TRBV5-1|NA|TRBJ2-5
CASRSLPSGGAHEQYF
TGCGCCAGCAGGTCCCTTCCCAGCGGGGGGGCCCATGAGCAGTACTTC
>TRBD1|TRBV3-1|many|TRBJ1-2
CASSQAAGGAAYGYTF
TGTGCCAGCAGCCAAGCGGCAGGGGGGGCCGCCTATGGCTACACCTTC
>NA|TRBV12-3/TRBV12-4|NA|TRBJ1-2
CASSVISNYGYTF
TGTGCCAGCAGTGTAATAAGTAACTATGGCTACACCTTC
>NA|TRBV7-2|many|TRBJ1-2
CASSLGTANYGYTF
TGTGCCAGCAGCTTAGGGACGGCGAACTATGGCTACACCTTC
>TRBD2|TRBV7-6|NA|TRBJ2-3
CAGSLAGGFTDTQYF
TGTGCCGGCAGCTTAGCGGGGGGGTTCACAGATACGCAGTATTTT
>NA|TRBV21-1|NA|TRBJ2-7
CASSKGGTSGRKRGYEQYF
TGTGCCAGCAGCAAAGGGGGGACTAGCGGGAGGAAAAGGGGTTACGAGCAGTACTTC
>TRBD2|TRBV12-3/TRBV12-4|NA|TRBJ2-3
CASSFRGEMNADTQYF
TGTGCCAGCAGCTTCCGGGGGGAAATGAACGCAGATACGCAGTATTTT
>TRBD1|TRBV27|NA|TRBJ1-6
CASSETQGSPLNSPLHF
TGTGCCAGCAGCGAAACACAGGGGTCTCCCTTGAATTCACCCCTCCACTTT
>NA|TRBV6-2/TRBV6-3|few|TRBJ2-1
CASSRPVGAEMGNEQFF
TGTGCCAGCAGCCGCCCGGTGGGGGCGGAGATGGGCAATGAGCAGTTCTTC
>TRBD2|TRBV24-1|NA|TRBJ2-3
CATSDRDGRDYPPYTQYF
TGTGCCACCAGTGATCGGGACGGCCGGGACTACCCGCCTTATACGCAGTATTTT
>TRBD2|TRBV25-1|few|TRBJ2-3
CASSSYSSGSITDTQYF
TGTGCCAGCAGTTCCTACTCTAGCGGGAGTATTACAGATACGCAGTATTTT
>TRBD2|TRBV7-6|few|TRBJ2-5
CASSLGTSGGMGETQYF
TGTGCCAGCAGCTTGGGGACTAGCGGGGGAATGGGAGAGACCCAGTACTTC
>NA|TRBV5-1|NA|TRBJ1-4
CASSVGGDGFNEKLFF
TGCGCCAGCAGCGTGGGAGGGGACGGTTTTAATGAAAAACTGTTTTTT
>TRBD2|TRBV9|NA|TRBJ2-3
CASSAPPGLAGGLITDTQYF
TGTGCCAGCAGCGCCCCTCCGGGACTAGCGGGGGGTTTGATCACAGATACGCAGTATTTT
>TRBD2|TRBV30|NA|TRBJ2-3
CAWNQLAGGGQDTQYF
TGTGCCTGGAATCAGCTAGCGGGAGGAGGCCAAGATACGCAGTATTTT
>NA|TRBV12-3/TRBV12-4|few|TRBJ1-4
CASSAQGRREKLFF
TGTGCCAGCAGTGCGCAGGGGCGGCGGGAAAAACTGTTTTTT
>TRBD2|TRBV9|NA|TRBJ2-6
CAGSTLAGGTSGANVLTF
TGTGCCGGCAGCACTCTAGCGGGGGGAACCTCTGGGGCCAACGTCCTGACTTTC
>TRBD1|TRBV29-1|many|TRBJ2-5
CSGRTGETQYF
TGCAGCGGGAGGACAGGGGAGACCCAGTACTTC
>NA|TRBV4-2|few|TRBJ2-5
CASSSTTIETQYF
TGTGCCAGCAGCTCCACCACCATAGAGACCCAGTACTTC
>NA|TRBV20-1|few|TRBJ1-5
CSGFSGNQPQHF
TGCAGTGGGTTCTCGGGCAATCAGCCCCAGCATTTT
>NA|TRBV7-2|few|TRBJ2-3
CASSWIEGGTDTQYF
TGTGCCAGCAGCTGGATTGAAGGGGGCACAGATACGCAGTATTTT
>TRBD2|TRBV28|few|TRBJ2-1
CASSQGTSEYNEQFF
TGTGCCAGCAGTCAAGGGACTAGCGAGTACAATGAGCAGTTCTTC